The 4 T cell receptor beta chains presented below share a single source sample, sequenced in a study of T cell changes during pregnancy in multiple sclerosis. TCRdb keeps only in-frame clones here, not all; method: immunoSEQ multiplex PCR. The sample carries tens of thousands of clones, over 85% recorded once. This material consisted of peripheral blood, taken in the second trimester of pregnancy. All receptors derive from a female donor in good health, enrolled as a control in a pregnancy study.

DNA for the CDR3: TGTGCCAGCGGCCCGGGACTAGCGGGATACAATGAGCAGTTCTTC. Its protein product is CASGPGLAGYNEQFF. This rearrangement joins TRBV27 to TRBJ2-1, with 13 bases matching TRBD2. Germline CDR1 is MNHEY and CDR2 is SMNVEV (reference sequence). The ends lost 8 bases at V and 4 bases at J; junction bases unmatched: 5. The CDR3 consists of 15 residues.

This chain uses TRBV7-6 with TRBJ2-7; 8 bases align to TRBD2. V dropped 5 bases and J dropped 0; count of bases not matched to a gene: 6. This CDR3 region has 15 residues. In germline, CDR1 is SGHVS, CDR2 FNYEAQ. CDR3 DNA: TGTGCCAGCAGCCCAGAGCGGGGGAGCTCCTACGAGCAGTACTTC. Its translation: CASSPERGSSYEQYF.

In its sample, this clone was seen a few times. J is TRBJ1-1 and V is TRBV5-4, with TRBD1 matching 7 bases. Germline lookup yields CDR1 SGHNT and CDR2 YYREEE (reference sequence). The CDR3 extends over 16 amino acids. Trimming removed 3 bases from V and 1 base from J; junction bases left unmatched: 9. This CDR3 is CASSSPSTGANTEAFF. Written as DNA, the CDR3 is TGTGCCAGCAGCTCACCCTCTACAGGGGCGAACACTGAAGCTTTCTTT.

This clone was seen once. The rearrangement joins TRBV29-1 to TRBJ2-1; D ambiguous. CDR1 SQVTM and CDR2 ANQGSEA come from the germline V gene. V was clipped by 7 bases and J by 5 bases, with 18 bases between them. The CDR3 length is 14 residues. CDR3 bases: TGCAGCGCCCCAGTACGAGGCGCGAACAATGAGCAGTTCTTC. Encoded protein: CSAPVRGANNEQFF.